This T cell receptor beta chain was identified during a study of cytomegalovirus exposure and HLA in healthy donors. Study-level information: The 90 to 150 validation repertoires used a platform that matched the one used for the 550 to 800 first-cohort repertoires, as a later analysis reported.

Points from the study as a whole: In vitro checks showed that a few CMV-associated chains really do target CMV antigens. The finding came from a later analysis; first-cohort TCR clusters tended to co-occur in the 110 or so validation repertoires.

The junction had 5 bases not matched to a gene; V was cut back by 3 bases and J by 2 bases. This CDR3 is 15 amino acids long. Germline V gives CDR1 LNHDA, CDR2 SQIVND (reference sequence). Libraries were prepared by immunoSEQ multiplex PCR; TCRdb keeps only in-frame clonotypes and omits some of them. Of 130,000 or so clones in the sample, around 90% were seen once. In regard to this clone: What it recognizes is unknown.

The sequenced sample was PBMCs. The TCR sequence derives from a woman between 25 and 40 years old in good health and CMV-seropositive. This chain joins TRBV19 and TRBJ2-7, with 9 bases fitting TRBD1. The CDR3 DNA reads as TGTGCCAGTAGTATCGGGACAGGGAATACCTACGAGCAGTACTTC. Protein product: CASSIGTGNTYEQYF.